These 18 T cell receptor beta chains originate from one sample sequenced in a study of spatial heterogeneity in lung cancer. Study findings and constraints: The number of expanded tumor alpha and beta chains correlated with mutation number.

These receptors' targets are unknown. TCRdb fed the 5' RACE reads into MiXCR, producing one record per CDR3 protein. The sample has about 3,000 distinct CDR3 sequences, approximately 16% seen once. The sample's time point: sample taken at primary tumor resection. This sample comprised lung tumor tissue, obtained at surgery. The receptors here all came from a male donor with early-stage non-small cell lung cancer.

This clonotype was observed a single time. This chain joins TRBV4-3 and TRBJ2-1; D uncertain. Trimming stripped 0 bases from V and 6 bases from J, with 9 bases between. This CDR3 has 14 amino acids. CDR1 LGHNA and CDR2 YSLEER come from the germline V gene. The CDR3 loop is CASSQESLSNEQFF. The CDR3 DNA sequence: TGCGCCAGCAGCCAAGAAAGTCTAAGCAATGAGCAGTTCTTC.

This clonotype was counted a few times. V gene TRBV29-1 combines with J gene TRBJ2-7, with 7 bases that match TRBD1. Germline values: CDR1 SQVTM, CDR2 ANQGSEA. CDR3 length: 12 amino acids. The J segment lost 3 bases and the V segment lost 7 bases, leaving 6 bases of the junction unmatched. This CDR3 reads CSAATGIYEQYF. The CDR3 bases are TGCAGCGCCGCGACAGGGATCTACGAGCAGTACTTC.

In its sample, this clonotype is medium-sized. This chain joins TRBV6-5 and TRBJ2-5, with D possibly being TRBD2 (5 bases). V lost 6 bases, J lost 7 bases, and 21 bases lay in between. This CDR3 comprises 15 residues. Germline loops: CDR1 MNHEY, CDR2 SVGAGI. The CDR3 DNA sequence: TGTGCCAGCAGCCCTACCCCGGGGAGCGGCGCGACCCAGTACTTC. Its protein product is CASSPTPGSGATQYF.

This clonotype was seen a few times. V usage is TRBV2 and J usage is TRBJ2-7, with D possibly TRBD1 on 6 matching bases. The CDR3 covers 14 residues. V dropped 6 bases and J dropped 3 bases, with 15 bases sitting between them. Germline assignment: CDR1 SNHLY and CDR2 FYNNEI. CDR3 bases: TGTGCCAGCAGGGAAAGGACAGAATTCTACGAGCAGTACTTC. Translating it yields CASRERTEFYEQYF.

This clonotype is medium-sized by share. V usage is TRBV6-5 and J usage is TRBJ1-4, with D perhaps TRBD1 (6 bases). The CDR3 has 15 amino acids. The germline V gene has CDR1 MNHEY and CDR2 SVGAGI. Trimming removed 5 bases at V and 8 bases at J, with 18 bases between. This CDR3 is CASSLARGSGEKLFF. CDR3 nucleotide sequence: TGTGCCAGCAGTCTCGCTAGGGGGTCCGGCGAAAAACTGTTTTTT.

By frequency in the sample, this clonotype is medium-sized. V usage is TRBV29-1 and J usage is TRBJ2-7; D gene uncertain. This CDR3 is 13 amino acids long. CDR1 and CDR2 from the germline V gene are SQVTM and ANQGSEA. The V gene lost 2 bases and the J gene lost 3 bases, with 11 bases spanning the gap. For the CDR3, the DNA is TGCAGCGTTGAATTGCCGGGTGTCTACGAGCAGTACTTC. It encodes CSVELPGVYEQYF.

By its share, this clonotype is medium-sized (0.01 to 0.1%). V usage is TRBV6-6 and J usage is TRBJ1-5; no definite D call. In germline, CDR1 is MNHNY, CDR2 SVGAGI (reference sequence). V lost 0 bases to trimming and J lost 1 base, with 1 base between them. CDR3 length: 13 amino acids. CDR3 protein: CASSYSSNQPQHF. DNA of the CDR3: TGTGCCAGCAGTTACTCGAGCAATCAGCCCCAGCATTTT.

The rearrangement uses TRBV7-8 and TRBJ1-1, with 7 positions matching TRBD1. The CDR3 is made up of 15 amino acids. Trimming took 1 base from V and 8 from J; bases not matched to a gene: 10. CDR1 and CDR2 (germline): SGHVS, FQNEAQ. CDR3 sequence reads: CASSLGQGTGQEAFF. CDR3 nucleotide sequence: TGTGCCAGCAGCTTAGGACAGGGAACGGGACAAGAAGCTTTCTTT.

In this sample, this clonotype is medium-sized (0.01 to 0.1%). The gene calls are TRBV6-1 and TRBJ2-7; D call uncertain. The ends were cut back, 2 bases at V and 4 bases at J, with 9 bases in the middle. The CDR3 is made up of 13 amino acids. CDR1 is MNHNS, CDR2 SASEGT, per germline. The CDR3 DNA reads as TGTGCCAGCAGTGAAAAGGAGAGTTACGAGCAGTACTTC. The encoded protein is CASSEKESYEQYF.

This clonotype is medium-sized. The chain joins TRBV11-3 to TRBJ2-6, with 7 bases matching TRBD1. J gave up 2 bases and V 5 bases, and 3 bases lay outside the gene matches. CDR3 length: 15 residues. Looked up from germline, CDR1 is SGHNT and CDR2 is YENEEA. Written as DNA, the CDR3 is TGTGCCAGCAGCCGAGGGGGCGCTGGGGCCAACGTCCTGACTTTC. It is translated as CASSRGGAGANVLTF.

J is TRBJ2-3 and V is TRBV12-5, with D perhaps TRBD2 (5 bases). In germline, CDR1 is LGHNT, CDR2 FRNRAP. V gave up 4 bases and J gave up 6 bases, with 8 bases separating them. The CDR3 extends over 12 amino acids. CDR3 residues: CASGWWRDTQYF. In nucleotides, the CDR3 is TGTGCTAGTGGTTGGTGGAGGGATACGCAGTATTTT.

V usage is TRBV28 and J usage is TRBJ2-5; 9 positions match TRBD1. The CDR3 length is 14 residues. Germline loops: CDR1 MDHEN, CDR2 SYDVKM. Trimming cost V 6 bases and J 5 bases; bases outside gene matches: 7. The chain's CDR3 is CASSRTGVLETQYF. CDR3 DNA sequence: TGTGCCAGCAGCCGGACAGGGGTCTTGGAGACCCAGTACTTC.

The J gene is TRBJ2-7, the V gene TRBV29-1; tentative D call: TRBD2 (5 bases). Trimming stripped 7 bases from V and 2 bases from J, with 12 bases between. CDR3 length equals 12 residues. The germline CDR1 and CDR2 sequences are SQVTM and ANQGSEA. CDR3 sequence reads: CSARTGAYEQYF. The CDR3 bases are TGCAGCGCCCGGACTGGGGCCTACGAGCAGTACTTC.

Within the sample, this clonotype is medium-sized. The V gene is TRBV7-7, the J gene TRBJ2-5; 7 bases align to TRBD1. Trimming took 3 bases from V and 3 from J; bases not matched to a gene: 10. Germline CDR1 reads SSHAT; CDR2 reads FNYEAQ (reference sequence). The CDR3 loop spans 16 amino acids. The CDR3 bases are TGTGCCAGCAGCTTGGGTCTAGGGGGCGCAGAAGAGACCCAGTACTTC. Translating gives CASSLGLGGAEETQYF.

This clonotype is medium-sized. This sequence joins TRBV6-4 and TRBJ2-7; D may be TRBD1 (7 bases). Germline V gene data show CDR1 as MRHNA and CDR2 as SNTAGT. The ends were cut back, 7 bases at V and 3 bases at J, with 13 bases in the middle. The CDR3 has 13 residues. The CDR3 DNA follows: TGTGCCAGCACCGACCAGGGGGGCTACGAGCAGTACTTC. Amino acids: CASTDQGGYEQYF.

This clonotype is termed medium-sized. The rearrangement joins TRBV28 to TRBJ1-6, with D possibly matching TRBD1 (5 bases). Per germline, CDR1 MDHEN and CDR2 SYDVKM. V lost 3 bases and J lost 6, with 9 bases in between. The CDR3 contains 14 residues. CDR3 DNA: TGTGCCAGCAGTTTTGGGGGGATTAATTCACCCCTCCACTTT. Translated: CASSFGGINSPLHF.

CDR3 region: CASSGPGHRNEQYF. For the CDR3, the DNA is TGTGCCAGCAGCGGTCCGGGCCACAGAAACGAGCAGTACTTC. The V gene is TRBV5-6, the J gene TRBJ2-7, with D unclear. V gave up 4 bases and J gave up 5 bases, with 16 bases separating them. Per germline, CDR1 SGHDT and CDR2 YYEEEE. This CDR3 is built from 14 residues.

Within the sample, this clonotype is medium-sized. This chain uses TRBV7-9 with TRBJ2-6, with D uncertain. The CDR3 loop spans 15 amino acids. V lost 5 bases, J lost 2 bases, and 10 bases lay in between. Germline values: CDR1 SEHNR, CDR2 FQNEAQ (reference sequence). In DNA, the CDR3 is TGTGCCAGCAGCCAGGTGGGGACTGGGGCCAACGTCCTGACTTTC. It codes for CASSQVGTGANVLTF.